A single sample is the source of the 20 T cell receptor beta chains below, sequenced in a study of T cells expressing NK-cell markers. Reanalyzing the 5' RACE reads, TCRdb keeps one entry per CDR3 protein, without DNA. Recorded here are more than 120,000 distinct CDR3 sequences; the top ten clones represent around 12%. Source material: blood T cells: a sorted CD56 or NKG2C T cell subset, CD4+ or CD8+ T cells, or bulk PBMC T cells (not recorded which). The receptors originated from a man aged 18 to 30 in good health.

The rearrangement links TRBV14 to TRBJ2-3; TCRdb gives TRBD1 as the D gene, but with no DNA this cannot be confirmed. This CDR3 comprises 16 residues. Germline values: CDR1 SGHDN, CDR2 FVKESK. The CDR3: CASSQLRDGSTDTQYF. Drawing the rest from reference TRBV14 and TRBJ2-3, the complete variable domain is EAGVTQFPSHSVIEKGQTVTLRCDPISGHDNLYWYRRVMGKEIKFLLHFVKESKQDESGMPNNRFLAERTGGTYSTLKVQPAELEDSGVYFCASSQLRDGSTDTQYFGPGTRLTVL.

The chain couples TRBV12-3 or TRBV12-4 to TRBJ2-2; lacking DNA, the TRBD2 call made by TCRdb goes unchecked. The CDR3 is 16 residues long. This CDR3 is CASSGPSGRNTGELFF.

The chain has TRBV6-2 or TRBV6-3 and TRBJ2-6; as DNA is missing, the TRBD1 call by TCRdb cannot be tested. The CDR3 length is 15 residues. The V gene's germline CDR1 is MNHEY and CDR2 SVGEGT. CDR3: CASTGEISGANVLTF.

The V call is TRBV20-1, the J call TRBJ2-1; without DNA, the TCRdb call of TRBD2 cannot be checked. Germline V lookup: CDR1 DFQATT, CDR2 SNEGSKA (reference sequence). CDR3 length equals 14 residues. The CDR3 protein is CSASLGEAYNEQFF.

The chain joins TRBV2 to TRBJ2-6; TCRdb gives TRBD1 as the D gene, but with no DNA this cannot be confirmed. In germline, CDR1 is SNHLY, CDR2 FYNNEI. This CDR3 contains 15 residues. The CDR3: CAIQGRNSGANVLTF.

The V gene is TRBV5-1, the J gene TRBJ2-7; TCRdb picks TRBD1, but there is no DNA to check that call. Germline CDR1 is SGHRS and CDR2 is YFSETQ. The length of the CDR3 is 14 residues. The CDR3 protein is CASRSGTGGGEQYF.

This chain uses TRBV10-2 with TRBJ2-7; TCRdb reports TRBD2, a call that lacks DNA to check it against. Germline V gene lookup returns CDR1 WSHSY and CDR2 SAAADI. CDR3 length: 15 amino acids. The CDR3 is CASSEGSSGAYEQYF.

The chain couples TRBV2 to TRBJ2-2; TCRdb selects TRBD2, and the lack of DNA leaves this call unchecked. The CDR3 sequence is 16 residues long. Per germline, CDR1 SNHLY and CDR2 FYNNEI. The CDR3 loop reads CASISLAGDYTGELFF.

This chain uses TRBV9 with TRBJ2-4; checking the TCRdb D call of TRBD2 is not possible without DNA. The CDR3 has 14 amino acids. Looked up from germline, CDR1 is SGDLS and CDR2 is YYNGEE. This chain's CDR3 is CASRPREGGNIQYF.

The gene calls are TRBV5-5 and TRBJ2-5; the D call of TRBD1 rests on TCRdb alone, since no DNA is present to check it. CDR1 and CDR2 from the germline V gene are SGHKS and YYEKEE (reference sequence). This CDR3 spans 13 amino acids. This chain's CDR3 is CASSADSLETQYF.

V and J are TRBV5-6 and TRBJ2-7. The germline V gene encodes CDR1 SGHDT and CDR2 YYEEEE. The CDR3 is 12 amino acids. This CDR3 reads CASSFSSHEQYF. The full variable domain, in which reference TRBV5-6 and TRBJ2-7 provide the parts outside the CDR3, is DAGVTQSPTHLIKTRGQQVTLRCSPKSGHDTVSWYQQALGQGPQFIFQYYEEEERQRGNFPDRFSGHQFPNYSSELNVNALLLGDSALYLCASSFSSHEQYFGPGTRLTVT.

The genes are TRBV7-2 and TRBJ2-5; TCRdb selects TRBD1, and the lack of DNA leaves this call unchecked. This CDR3 spans 14 amino acids. Germline V gene sequence: CDR1 SGHTA, CDR2 FQGNSA. CDR3 protein: CASSLAGGTETQYF. The complete variable domain, with remaining parts taken from reference TRBV7-2 and TRBJ2-5, reads GAGVSQSPSNKVTEKGKDVELRCDPISGHTALYWYRQSLGQGLEFLIYFQGNSAPDKSGLPSDRFSAERTGGSVSTLTIQRTQQEDSAVYLCASSLAGGTETQYFGPGTRLLVL.

The chain uses TRBV10-3 and TRBJ2-5; absent DNA, TCRdb's TRBD1 call cannot be checked. Germline V gene sequence: CDR1 ENHRY, CDR2 SYGVKD. CDR3 length: 12 amino acids. The CDR3: CATWTEQETQYF.

Here the CDR3 reads CATGGREGQTDTQYF. This chain connects TRBV24-1 to TRBJ2-3; TCRdb's D call of TRBD2 is untestable without DNA. The CDR3 totals 15 residues. The germline V gene has CDR1 KGHDR and CDR2 SFDVKD.

The chain is built from TRBV20-1 and TRBJ2-1; TCRdb reports TRBD2, a call that lacks DNA to check it against. Per the germline V gene, CDR1 is DFQATT and CDR2 is SNEGSKA (reference sequence). The CDR3 runs 14 residues. CDR3 region: CSASPSGSYNEQFF.

This chain connects TRBV15 to TRBJ1-4; TCRdb selects TRBD1, and the lack of DNA leaves this call unchecked. Germline lookup yields CDR1 LNHNV and CDR2 YYDKDF (reference sequence). The CDR3 is 15 residues long. CDR3 loop: CATKPQGATNEKLFF.

The rearrangement joins TRBV4-2 to TRBJ1-2; checking the TCRdb D call of TRBD1 is not possible without DNA. The CDR3 length is 15 residues. Per the germline V gene, CDR1 is LGHNA and CDR2 is YNFKEQ. CDR3 amino acids: CASSPPGPTSYGYTF.

The chain employs TRBV4-2 and TRBJ2-7. CDR3 length: 14 residues. Germline-derived CDR1 and CDR2 are LGHNA and YNFKEQ. The chain's CDR3 is CASSQGTIGIEQYF.

V usage is TRBV12-3 or TRBV12-4 and J usage is TRBJ2-1; TCRdb designates TRBD1, a call that cannot be tested without DNA. The CDR3 has 16 residues. CDR3 sequence: CASSTSDTSLPHEQFF.

V is TRBV27 and J is TRBJ2-6; TCRdb gives TRBD1 as the D gene, but with no DNA this cannot be confirmed. The germline V gene encodes CDR1 MNHEY and CDR2 SMNVEV (reference sequence). The CDR3 extends over 17 amino acids. The CDR3 sequence is CASSLVGGSSGANVLTF.